This is a list of T cell receptor beta chains from one sample in a study of blood T cell repertoires in COVID-19. Repertoires were generated with immunoSEQ multiplex PCR, while TCRdb's copy carries only in-frame clones and drops some. The sample contains some 130,000 clones, around 86% of which appear only once. Sequencing was performed on peripheral blood. The receptor source for this set is a woman between 65 and 79 years old with COVID-19, enrolled during active disease. Each CDR3 is given with its conserved first and last residue. D genes are given only for firm matches. The listing skips clone size in some rows; elsewhere it reads once, few, many or a size class.

d_call: TRBD2
clone_size: .
v_call: TRBV19
j_call: TRBJ2-3
cdr3_nt: TGTGCCAGTAGTATAGGGCGCGGGAGCGGCACAGATACGCAGTATTTT
cdr3_aa: CASSIGRGSGTDTQYF

d_call: TRBD1
clone_size: .
v_call: TRBV9
j_call: TRBJ2-2
cdr3_nt: TGTGCCAGCAGCGTAGCAGGGGGCACCGGGGAGCTGTTTTTT
cdr3_aa: CASSVAGGTGELFF

d_call: .
clone_size: .
v_call: TRBV7-9
j_call: TRBJ1-4
cdr3_nt: TGTGCCAGCAGCCCGACAGAGGCACGTGAAAAACTGTTTTTT
cdr3_aa: CASSPTEAREKLFF

d_call: .
clone_size: .
v_call: TRBV5-4
j_call: TRBJ2-4
cdr3_nt: TGTGCCAGCAGCGCAGGACAGCTAGCCAAAAACATTCAGTACTTC
cdr3_aa: CASSAGQLAKNIQYF

d_call: .
clone_size: .
v_call: TRBV6-4
j_call: TRBJ1-1
cdr3_nt: TGTGCCAGCAGTCCCCGGGACACTGAGGTCACTGAAGCTTTCTTT
cdr3_aa: CASSPRDTEVTEAFF

d_call: TRBD1
clone_size: .
v_call: TRBV28
j_call: TRBJ2-3
cdr3_nt: TGTGCCAGCAGTTTATCCGGACAGGGTTGGACAGATACGCAGTATTTT
cdr3_aa: CASSLSGQGWTDTQYF

d_call: .
clone_size: once
v_call: TRBV18
j_call: TRBJ1-2
cdr3_nt: TGTGCCAGCTCACCAGCGGACGGGGGGAACTATGGCTACACCTTC
cdr3_aa: CASSPADGGNYGYTF

d_call: TRBD2
clone_size: .
v_call: TRBV15
j_call: TRBJ2-7
cdr3_nt: TGTGCCACCAGCAGCGGGGGGAGCTCCTACGAGCAGTACTTC
cdr3_aa: CATSSGGSSYEQYF

d_call: TRBD2
clone_size: .
v_call: TRBV7-9
j_call: TRBJ2-5
cdr3_nt: TGTGCCAGCAGCTTAGTTGCCTTGAACCTAGCGGGGGGGAAAGAGACCCAGTACTTC
cdr3_aa: CASSLVALNLAGGKETQYF

d_call: TRBD2
clone_size: .
v_call: TRBV7-9
j_call: TRBJ2-1
cdr3_nt: TGTGCCAGCAGCTTCCGCCTAGCGGGGGGCTTTGAGCAGTTCTTC
cdr3_aa: CASSFRLAGGFEQFF

d_call: .
clone_size: .
v_call: TRBV19
j_call: TRBJ1-4
cdr3_nt: TGTGCCAGTAGTCCATGGACAGCAACTAATGAAAAACTGTTTTTT
cdr3_aa: CASSPWTATNEKLFF

d_call: TRBD1
clone_size: .
v_call: TRBV28
j_call: TRBJ1-4
cdr3_nt: TGTGCCAGCAGTTACCCGGGACAGGGTCCTGGAACTAATGAAAAACTGTTTTTT
cdr3_aa: CASSYPGQGPGTNEKLFF

d_call: .
clone_size: once
v_call: TRBV19
j_call: TRBJ1-4
cdr3_nt: TGTGCCAGTAGTCCGACAGCAACTAATGAAAAACTGTTTTTT
cdr3_aa: CASSPTATNEKLFF

d_call: .
clone_size: .
v_call: TRBV9
j_call: TRBJ2-7
cdr3_nt: TGTGCCAGCAGCGTAAAGAGGGATGGGGGCCCGATCGACTTC
cdr3_aa: CASSVKRDGGPIDF

d_call: TRBD2
clone_size: .
v_call: TRBV7-8
j_call: TRBJ2-1
cdr3_nt: TGTGCCAGCAGCTTAGGCTTTACTAGCGGGGGGGATTACAATGAGCAGTTCTTC
cdr3_aa: CASSLGFTSGGDYNEQFF

d_call: .
clone_size: .
v_call: TRBV28
j_call: TRBJ1-2
cdr3_nt: TGTGCCAGCAGTTTAGTGGTCAGGATTGATGGCTACACCTTC
cdr3_aa: CASSLVVRIDGYTF

d_call: .
clone_size: .
v_call: TRBV21-1
j_call: TRBJ1-1
cdr3_nt: TGTGCCAGAATACGTTCAGGCATCCGGGGGGGTTGTGAAGCTTTCTTT
cdr3_aa: CARIRSGIRGGCEAFF

d_call: .
clone_size: .
v_call: TRBV30
j_call: TRBJ1-3
cdr3_nt: TGTGTCTGGAGTGTACAGGACTCTGGAAACACCATATATTTT
cdr3_aa: CVWSVQDSGNTIYF

d_call: .
clone_size: .
v_call: TRBV15
j_call: TRBJ2-3
cdr3_nt: TGTGCCACCAGCCTAAGAAGGACAGATAGCACAGATACGCAGTATTTT
cdr3_aa: CATSLRRTDSTDTQYF

d_call: TRBD2
clone_size: .
v_call: TRBV12-3/TRBV12-4
j_call: TRBJ2-1
cdr3_nt: TGTGCCAGCAGTTCTCGGACTAGCGGGGGGGTCGTCTTC
cdr3_aa: CASSSRTSGGVVF

d_call: TRBD1
clone_size: .
v_call: TRBV12-5
j_call: TRBJ1-2
cdr3_nt: TGTGCTAGTGGTTTGGTATCAGGGGGAGGCCTCTATGGCTACACCTTC
cdr3_aa: CASGLVSGGGLYGYTF

d_call: .
clone_size: .
v_call: TRBV24-1
j_call: TRBJ1-2
cdr3_nt: TGTGCCACCAGTGATTCACATAATGGCTACACCTTC
cdr3_aa: CATSDSHNGYTF